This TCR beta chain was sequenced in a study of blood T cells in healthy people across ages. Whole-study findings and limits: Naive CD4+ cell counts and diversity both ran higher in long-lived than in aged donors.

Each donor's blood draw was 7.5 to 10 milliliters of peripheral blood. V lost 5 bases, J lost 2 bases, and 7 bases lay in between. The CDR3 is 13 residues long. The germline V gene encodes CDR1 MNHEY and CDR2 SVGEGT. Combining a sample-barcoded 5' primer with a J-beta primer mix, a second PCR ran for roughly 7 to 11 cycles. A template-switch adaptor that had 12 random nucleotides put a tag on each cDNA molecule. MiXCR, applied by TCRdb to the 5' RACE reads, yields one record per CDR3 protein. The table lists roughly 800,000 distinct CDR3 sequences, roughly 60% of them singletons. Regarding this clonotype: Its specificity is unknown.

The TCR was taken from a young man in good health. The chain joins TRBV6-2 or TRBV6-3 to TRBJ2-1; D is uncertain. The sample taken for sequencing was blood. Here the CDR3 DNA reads TGTGCCAGCAGTAACGGACCCTACAATGAGCAGTTCTTC. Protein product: CASSNGPYNEQFF.